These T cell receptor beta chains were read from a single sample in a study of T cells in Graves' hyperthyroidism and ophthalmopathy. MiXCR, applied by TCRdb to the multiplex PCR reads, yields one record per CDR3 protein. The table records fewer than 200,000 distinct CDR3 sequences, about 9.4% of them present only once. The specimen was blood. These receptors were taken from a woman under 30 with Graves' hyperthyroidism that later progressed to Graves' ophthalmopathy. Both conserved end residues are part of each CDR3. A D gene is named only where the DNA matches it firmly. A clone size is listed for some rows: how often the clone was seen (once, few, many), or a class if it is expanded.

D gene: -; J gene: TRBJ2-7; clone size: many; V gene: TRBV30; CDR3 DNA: TGTGCCTGGAGTGTAGGCAGGGGGGCCTACGAGCAGTACTTC; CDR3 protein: CAWSVGRGAYEQYF
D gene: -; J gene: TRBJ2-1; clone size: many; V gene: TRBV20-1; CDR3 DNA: TGCAGTGCTAGATCTCTCGCGGGGCCAGCCTACAATGAGCAGTTCTTC; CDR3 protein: CSARSLAGPAYNEQFF
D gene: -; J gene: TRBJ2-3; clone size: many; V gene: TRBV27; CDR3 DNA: TGTGCCAGCAGTACTCCCACAGATACGCAGTATTTT; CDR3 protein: CASSTPTDTQYF
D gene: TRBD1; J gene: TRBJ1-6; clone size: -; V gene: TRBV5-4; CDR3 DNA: TGTGCCAACAGCCCGACAGGGAACCCTAATTCACCCCTCCACTTT; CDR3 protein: CANSPTGNPNSPLHF
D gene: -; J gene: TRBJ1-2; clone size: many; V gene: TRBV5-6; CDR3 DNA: TGTGCCAGCAGCTTGAGATCTGTCAACTCCTTTAACTATGGCTACACCTTC; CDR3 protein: CASSLRSVNSFNYGYTF
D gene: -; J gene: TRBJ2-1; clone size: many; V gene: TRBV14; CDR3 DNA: TGTGCCAGCAGCCTCAGCGGATTGTTAATTGAGCAGTTCTTC; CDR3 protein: CASSLSGLLIEQFF
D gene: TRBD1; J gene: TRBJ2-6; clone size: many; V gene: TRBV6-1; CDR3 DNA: TGTGCCAGCAGTCCCCTACGACAGGGTGCTGGGGCCAACGTCCTGACTTTC; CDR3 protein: CASSPLRQGAGANVLTF
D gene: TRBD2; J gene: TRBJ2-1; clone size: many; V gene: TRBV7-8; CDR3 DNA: TGTGCCAGCAGCTTAGTTAGACTAGCGGTGCCCTACAATGAGCAGTTCTTC; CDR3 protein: CASSLVRLAVPYNEQFF
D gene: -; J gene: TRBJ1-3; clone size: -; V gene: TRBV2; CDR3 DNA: TGTGCCAGCTCGCATCGGGCAGGGGCTGGAAACACCATATATTTT; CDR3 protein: CASSHRAGAGNTIYF
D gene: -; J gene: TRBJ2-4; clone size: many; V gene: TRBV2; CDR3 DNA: TGTGCCAGCAGGGGGCAGGGCAAAAACATTCAGTACTTC; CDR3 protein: CASRGQGKNIQYF
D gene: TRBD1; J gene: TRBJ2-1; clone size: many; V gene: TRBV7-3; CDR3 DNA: TGTGCCAGCAGCCGGGACAGTTTTTCGTTCAATGAGCAGTTCTTC; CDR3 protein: CASSRDSFSFNEQFF
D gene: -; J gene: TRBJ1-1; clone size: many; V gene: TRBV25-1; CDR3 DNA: TGTGCCAGCAGTGAATATTTTTCGGAGAACACTGAAGCTTTCTTT; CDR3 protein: CASSEYFSENTEAFF
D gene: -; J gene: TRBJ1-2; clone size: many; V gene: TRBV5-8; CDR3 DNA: TGTGCCAGCAGCCGTCAGGGGTCCCGCGGCTACACCTTC; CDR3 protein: CASSRQGSRGYTF
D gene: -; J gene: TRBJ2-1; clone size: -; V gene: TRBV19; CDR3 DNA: TGTGCCAGTAGTATGGGGCTAGCAGTTGTATTGGTTGAGCAGTTCTTC; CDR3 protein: CASSMGLAVVLVEQFF
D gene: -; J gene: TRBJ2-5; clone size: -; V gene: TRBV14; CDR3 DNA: TGTGCCAGCAGCCGCCGGACAGTTCTGGGGGAGACCCAGTACTTC; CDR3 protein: CASSRRTVLGETQYF
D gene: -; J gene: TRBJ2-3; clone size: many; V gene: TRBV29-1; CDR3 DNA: TGCAGCGCCTGGGACACGGAGAAGACGGATACGCAGTATTTT; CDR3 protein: CSAWDTEKTDTQYF
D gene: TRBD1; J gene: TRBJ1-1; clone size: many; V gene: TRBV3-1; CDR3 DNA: TGTGCCAGCAGCCGCGGACAGGGCTTCGAAGCTTTCTTT; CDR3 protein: CASSRGQGFEAFF
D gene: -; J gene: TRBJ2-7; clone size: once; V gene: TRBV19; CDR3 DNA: TGTGCCAGTAGTCCTCGTTTTTTATCCGAGCAGTACTTC; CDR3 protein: CASSPRFLSEQYF
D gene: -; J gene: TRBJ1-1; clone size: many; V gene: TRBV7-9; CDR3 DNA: TGTGCCAGCAGCGCACGTTTGGGGGGGGGGACTGAAGCTTTCTTT; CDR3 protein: CASSARLGGGTEAFF
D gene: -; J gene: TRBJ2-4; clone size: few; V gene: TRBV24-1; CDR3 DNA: TGTGCCACCAGCACTGGCAACATTCAGTACTTC; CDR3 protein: CATSTGNIQYF
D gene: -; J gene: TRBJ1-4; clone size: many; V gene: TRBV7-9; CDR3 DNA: TGTGCCAGCAGCCAGGACAGCTATAATGAAAAACTGTTTTTT; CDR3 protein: CASSQDSYNEKLFF
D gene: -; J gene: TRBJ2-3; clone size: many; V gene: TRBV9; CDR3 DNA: TGTGCCAGCAGCGTAGACATGGTTACGCAGTATTTT; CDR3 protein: CASSVDMVTQYF
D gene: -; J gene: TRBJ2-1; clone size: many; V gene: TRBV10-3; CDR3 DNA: TGTGCCATCAGTCCGAGGGGGGGTGGGTATGAGCAGTTCTTC; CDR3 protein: CAISPRGGGYEQFF
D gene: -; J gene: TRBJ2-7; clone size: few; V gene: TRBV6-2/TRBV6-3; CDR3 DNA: TGTGCCAGCAGTTACAAGGAGGTAAGCTCCTACGAGCAGTACTTC; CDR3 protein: CASSYKEVSSYEQYF
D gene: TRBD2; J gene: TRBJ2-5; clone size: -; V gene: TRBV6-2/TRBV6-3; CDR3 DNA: TGTGCCAGCAGCTTGGGACTACGGGGGACCCAGTACTTC; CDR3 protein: CASSLGLRGTQYF
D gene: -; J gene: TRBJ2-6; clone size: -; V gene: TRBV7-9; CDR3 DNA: TGTGCCAGCAGCTTAAGTCCGTTGACTGGGGCCAACGTCCTGACTTTC; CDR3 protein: CASSLSPLTGANVLTF
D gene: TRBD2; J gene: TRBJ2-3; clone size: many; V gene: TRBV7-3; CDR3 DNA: TGTGCCAGCAGCTCCAACAGTTTAGCGGGACCCACAGATACGCAGTATTTT; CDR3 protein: CASSSNSLAGPTDTQYF
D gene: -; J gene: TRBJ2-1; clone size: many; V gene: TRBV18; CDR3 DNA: TGTGCCAGCTCACCCATCCTATCTGGTGAGCAGTTCTTC; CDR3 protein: CASSPILSGEQFF
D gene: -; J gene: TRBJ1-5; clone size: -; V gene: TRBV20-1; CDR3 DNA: TGCAGTGCTAGAGATCCGGGGGTACCAAGTCAGCCCCAGCATTTT; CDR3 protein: CSARDPGVPSQPQHF
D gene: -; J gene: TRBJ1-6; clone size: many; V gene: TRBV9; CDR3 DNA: TGTGCCAGCAGCCCCCAGACAGGCGCTAATTCACCCCTCCACTTT; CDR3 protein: CASSPQTGANSPLHF
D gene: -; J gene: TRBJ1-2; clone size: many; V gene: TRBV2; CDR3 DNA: TGTGCCAGCAGTGGAAGAAATGGCTACACCTTC; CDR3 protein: CASSGRNGYTF
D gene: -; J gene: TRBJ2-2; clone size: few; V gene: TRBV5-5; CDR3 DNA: TGTGCCAGCAGCTTGGATTGGGGGAACACCGGGGAGCTGTTTTTT; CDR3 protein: CASSLDWGNTGELFF
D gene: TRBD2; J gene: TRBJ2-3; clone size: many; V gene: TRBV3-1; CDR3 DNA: TGTGCCAGCAGCTTTAGGACTAGCGGGAGCTCAGATACGCAGTATTTT; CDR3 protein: CASSFRTSGSSDTQYF
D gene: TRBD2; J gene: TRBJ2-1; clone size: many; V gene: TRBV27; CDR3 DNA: TGTGCCAGCAGTCAGGGACTAGCGGGAATTGAGCAGTTCTTC; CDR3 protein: CASSQGLAGIEQFF
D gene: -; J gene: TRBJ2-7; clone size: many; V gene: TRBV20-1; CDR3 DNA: TGCAGTCTAGCCGGGGACGGGGCCTACGAGCAGTACTTC; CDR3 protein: CSLAGDGAYEQYF
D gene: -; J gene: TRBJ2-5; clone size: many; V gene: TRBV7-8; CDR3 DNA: TGTGCCAGCAGCCCCGGGACTTTGCAAGAGACCCAGTACTTC; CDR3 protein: CASSPGTLQETQYF
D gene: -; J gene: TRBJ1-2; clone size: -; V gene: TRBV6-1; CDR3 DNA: TGTGCCAGCAGCCAAACCGACCCAAGCAAGAGTGGCTACACCTTC; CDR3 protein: CASSQTDPSKSGYTF
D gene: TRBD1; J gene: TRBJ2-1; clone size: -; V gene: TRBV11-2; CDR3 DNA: TGTGCCAGCAGCTTCGGGACAGGGTTCGATGAGCAGTTCTTC; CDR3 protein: CASSFGTGFDEQFF
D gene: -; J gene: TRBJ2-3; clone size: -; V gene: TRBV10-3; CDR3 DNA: TGTGCCATCAGTGAGTCCGGGGGCCTCGCAGATACGCAGTATTTT; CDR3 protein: CAISESGGLADTQYF
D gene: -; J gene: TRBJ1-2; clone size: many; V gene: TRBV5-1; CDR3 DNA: TGCGCCAGCAGTACGGAAGGACAAACCTATGGCTACACCTTC; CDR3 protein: CASSTEGQTYGYTF
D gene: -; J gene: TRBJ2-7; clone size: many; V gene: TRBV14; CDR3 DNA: TGTGCCAGCAGCCAAGTGGGACAAGCCGCGCAGTACTTC; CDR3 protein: CASSQVGQAAQYF